This record concerns one TCR beta chain sequence. Its antigen remains undetermined. Base qualities are not at hand, and no much larger clone is one base apart. Bulk unsorted tissue served as the source for RNA extraction, and RNA quality was assessed using a NanoDrop ND-1000 and an Agilent 2100. Donors were newly diagnosed lung cancer patients admitted for thoracic surgery in China between August and November 2014, without prior chemotherapy. Patients who had received previous radiotherapy or chemotherapy, or who had another concurrent cancer, were excluded from the study. Pieces of surgical tissue measuring roughly 1-2.2 cm3 were kept in RNAlater solution and held at -80 degrees C until needed. These data come from a study of tumor and adjacent non-tumor tissue in lung cancer (dated by TCRdb to the late 2010s). General notes on the study: Of the cohort, 11 to 12 patients had adenocarcinoma, 2 had squamous cell carcinoma and 1 had small cell lung cancer. The roughly 15 patients were aged roughly 31 to 80 years, included 10 men and 5 women, and had TNM stage I to III disease. In total, sequencing yielded some 130 million productive TCRbeta reads, which works out to an average of about 4.2 million reads per sample. The study compared bulk TCRbeta repertoires between lung tumor tissue and matched distant non-tumor lung tissue from approximately 14 lung cancer patients. TCRbeta CDR3 sequencing was performed on 25 to 35 paired specimens, with one tumor sample and one normal lung sample collected per patient. Paper-wide results and their limitations: Peripheral blood was not sequenced, so blood TCRbeta repertoires in these lung cancer patients were not examined. Significantly higher TCR diversity was found in younger patients, and higher tumor TCR diversity was associated with shorter overall and disease-free survival. The top 100 clones accounted for a significantly larger cumulative portion of the repertoire in normal lung than in tumor tissue. Tumor tissue showed significantly greater TCR diversity (inverse Simpson) than normal lung tissue (roughly 390 vs 170, P = 0.0075, Mann-Whitney U test). Neither the sequencing platform nor unique molecular identifiers are mentioned in the methods. Only approximately 16 patients were included in the cohort, and the need for larger samples and more detailed clinical data was noted by the authors.

To prepare the library, multiplex PCR was applied. Sequenced on an Illumina HiSeq 2500. TCRbeta libraries were built by three rounds of nested PCR using primers (Table S4), following protocols modified from ARM-PCR. Before sequencing, PCR products of 200-500 bp were cut from the gel and purified using the QIAquick gel extraction kit. The study's processing was this. Trimmomatic was used to clean the reads, FLASH was used to merge the reads into complete CDR3 sequences, and MiTCR was used to assign the reads to V(D)J germline segments. Clonal diversity was calculated as the inverse Simpson's index using VDJtools. In-frame sequences lacking a premature stop codon were counted as productive reads. The raw public data were reprocessed by TCRdb itself: fastp quality trimming at Q25, MiXCR clonotype calling, in-frame beta chains only. All rows with the same CDR3 protein become a single entry with the most common DNA and genes. These V and J calls derive from TCRdb rather than the authors' analysis. The sample profile shows approximately 65,000 distinct CDR3 sequences; around 60% of them were found once. The ten largest clones take up 20% of the sample.

Via the germline V gene, CDR1 is SGHRS and CDR2 YFSETQ. From the cysteine up to the phenylalanine, the CDR3 has a length of 15 residues. CDR3 DNA is the only sequence kept; it has 45 bases, read in frame from the first base. The trim is 4 bases for V and 0 bases for J, with a gap of 11 bases between the germline ends. The chain joins TRBV5-1 to TRBJ2-4; D gene: possibly TRBD1, on 6 matching bases. The material sequenced was lung tumor tissue. This clonotype originated in a man aged 45-65 years with non-small cell lung cancer. The base sequence is TGCGCCAGCAGCCCAGGGGCCCCAGCCAAAAACATTCAGTACTTC. It is translated as CASSPGAPAKNIQYF.